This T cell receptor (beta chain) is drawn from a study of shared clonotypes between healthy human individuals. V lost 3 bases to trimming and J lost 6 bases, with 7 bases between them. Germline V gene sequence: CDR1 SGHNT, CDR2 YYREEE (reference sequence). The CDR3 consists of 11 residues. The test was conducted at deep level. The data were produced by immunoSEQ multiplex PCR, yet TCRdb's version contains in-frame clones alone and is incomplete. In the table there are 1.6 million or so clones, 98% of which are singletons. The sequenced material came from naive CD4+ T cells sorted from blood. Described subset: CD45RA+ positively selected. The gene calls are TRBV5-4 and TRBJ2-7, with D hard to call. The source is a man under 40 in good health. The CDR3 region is CASSSQSEQYF. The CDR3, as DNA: TGTGCCAGCAGCTCTCAAAGCGAGCAGTACTTC. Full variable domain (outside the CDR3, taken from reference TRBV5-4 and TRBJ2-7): ETGVTQSPTHLIKTRGQQVTLRCSSQSGHNTVSWYQQALGQGPQFIFQYYREEENGRGNFPPRFSGLQFPNYSSELNVNALELDDSALYLCASSSQSEQYFGPGTRLTVT.